What follows are 14 T cell receptor beta chains derived from one specimen sequenced in a study of T cells in localized non-small cell lung cancer. Only in-frame clones appear in the TCRdb table, and some are missing; sequencing was by immunoSEQ multiplex PCR. In the table there are 70,000 to 100,000 clones, approximately 91% of which are singletons. The sample in question was PBMCs, obtained before any cancer treatment. The receptors here all came from a woman aged 40-75 years with stage II squamous cell lung carcinoma.

The chain recombines TRBV5-6 with TRBJ1-1, with D maybe TRBD1 (5 bases). The germline V gene encodes CDR1 SGHDT and CDR2 YYEEEE. V was shortened by 2 bases and J by 0 bases, with 14 bases between the two germline ends. CDR3 length equals 16 residues. The CDR3 is CASSFGRVAVNTEAFF. CDR3 nucleotide sequence: TGTGCCAGCAGCTTCGGCAGGGTAGCCGTGAACACTGAAGCTTTCTTT.

This sequence joins TRBV6-5 and TRBJ1-1, with no clear D. CDR1 is MNHEY, CDR2 SVGAGI, per germline. The CDR3 is made up of 12 amino acids. The germline V and J ends were trimmed by 6 bases and 2 bases, with 7 bases remaining between them. In DNA, the CDR3 is TGTGCCAGCAGCCCACGAAACACTGAAGCTTTCTTT. This sequence encodes CASSPRNTEAFF.

This clone was recorded a few times. The rearrangement uses TRBV27 and TRBJ2-3; perhaps TRBD1 as D (6 bases). The V end was cut by 5 bases, the J end by 2 bases, with 14 bases between. Germline-derived CDR1 and CDR2 are MNHEY and SMNVEV (reference sequence). The CDR3 contains 15 residues. The CDR3 spells CASSTRQALTDTQYF. The CDR3 DNA sequence: TGTGCCAGCAGTACCCGACAGGCACTCACAGATACGCAGTATTTT.

V usage is TRBV7-9 and J usage is TRBJ2-3; TRBD1 agrees at 7 bases. This CDR3 contains 15 residues. The V segment lost 3 bases and the J segment 2 bases; nucleotides outside the gene matches: 5. Germline lookup yields CDR1 SEHNR and CDR2 FQNEAQ (reference sequence). For the CDR3, the DNA is TGTGCCAGCAGCTTCTTGGACAGGTACACAGATACGCAGTATTTT. Amino acids: CASSFLDRYTDTQYF.

This clone is a singleton in its sample. The gene calls are TRBV6-1 and TRBJ2-2; D possibly corresponds to TRBD1 (6 bases). Trimming took off 7 bases at V and 4 bases at J, with 16 bases between the two ends. The CDR3 is made up of 15 amino acids. Germline-derived CDR1 and CDR2 are MNHNS and SASEGT. The CDR3 loop reads CASILTGQITGELFF. For the CDR3, the DNA is TGTGCCAGCATCCTGACGGGACAAATCACCGGGGAGCTGTTTTTT.

The V gene is TRBV18, the J gene TRBJ2-7; TRBD2 agrees at 9 bases. This CDR3 contains 16 residues. The trim removed 2 bases at V and 4 bases at J, leaving 9 bases unmatched. Per the germline V gene, CDR1 is KGHSH and CDR2 is LQKENI. Here the CDR3 DNA reads TGTGCCAGCTCACCAAAGCAGGGACTAGCCAGGTACGAGCAGTACTTC. Protein sequence: CASSPKQGLARYEQYF.

The chain carries TRBV29-1 and TRBJ2-5; 8 positions match TRBD2. The CDR3 consists of 16 residues. The germline V gene has CDR1 SQVTM and CDR2 ANQGSEA. V lost 7 bases and J lost 3; bases outside the gene matches: 16. The CDR3 loop reads CSGQTSGTSTEETQYF. The DNA of the CDR3 is TGCAGCGGACAAACTAGCGGAACAAGCACGGAAGAGACCCAGTACTTC.

This clone was seen only a few times. The V gene is TRBV9, the J gene TRBJ1-1, with D uncertain. Trimming took 0 bases from V and 6 from J, leaving 15 bases between them. CDR1 and CDR2 (germline): SGDLS, YYNGEE. This CDR3 spans 15 amino acids. This CDR3 reads CASSVGSGGWSEAFF. CDR3 in DNA: TGTGCCAGCAGCGTAGGGTCTGGAGGGTGGTCTGAAGCTTTCTTT.

This rearrangement joins TRBV6-5 to TRBJ1-1; D gene ambiguous. The V gene's germline CDR1 is MNHEY and CDR2 SVGAGI. This CDR3 comprises 14 residues. V lost 5 bases, J lost 4 bases, and 14 bases lay in between. The CDR3 bases are TGTGCCAGCAGTATCCTTACGAGAGGCACTGAAGCTTTCTTT. Its protein is CASSILTRGTEAFF.

This chain connects TRBV20-1 to TRBJ2-1; TRBD2 is a possible D gene (5 bases). Looked up from germline, CDR1 is DFQATT and CDR2 is SNEGSKA (reference sequence). The CDR3 loop spans 11 amino acids. The ends were cut back, 7 bases at V and 7 bases at J, with 11 bases in the middle. As DNA, the CDR3 is TGCAGTGTGGCTAGCTCTAATGAGCAGTTCTTC. Its protein is CSVASSNEQFF.

The chain joins TRBV5-8 to TRBJ2-2, with a weak D call TRBD2 (6 bases). Germline CDR1 and CDR2: SGHTS and YDEGEE. Deletions cut 3 bases from V and 5 bases from J, with 17 bases between. The CDR3 sequence is 16 residues long. The DNA for the CDR3 is TGTGCCAGCAGCTCGGGACTGACGGCTTGGACCGGGGAGCTGTTTTTT. Translation gives CASSSGLTAWTGELFF.

The J gene is TRBJ2-1, the V gene TRBV20-1; D may correspond to TRBD1 or TRBD2 (5 bases each). CDR1 DFQATT and CDR2 SNEGSKA come from the germline V gene (reference sequence). The CDR3 has 10 residues. Deletions cut 6 bases from V and 8 bases from J, with 8 bases between. CDR3 nucleotides: TGCAGTGCACTGGGGGATGAGCAGTTCTTC. Its translation: CSALGDEQFF.

V is TRBV19 and J is TRBJ2-1; 9 bases agree with TRBD2. The V segment lost 6 bases and the J segment 10 bases; nucleotides outside the gene matches: 4. The CDR3 consists of 12 residues. Germline V gene lookup returns CDR1 LNHDA and CDR2 SQIVND (reference sequence). Here the CDR3 DNA reads TGTGCCAGTAGCGCTAGCGGGACGGAGCAGTTCTTC. Translating gives CASSASGTEQFF.

The V and J genes are TRBV19 and TRBJ1-2; 8 nucleotides match TRBD1. Germline V gives CDR1 LNHDA, CDR2 SQIVND (reference sequence). CDR3 length equals 12 residues. V was clipped by 9 bases and J by 4 bases; unmatched bases: 4. CDR3 in DNA: TGTGCCAGCGGACAGGGCGGCTATGGCTACACCTTC. This translates into CASGQGGYGYTF.